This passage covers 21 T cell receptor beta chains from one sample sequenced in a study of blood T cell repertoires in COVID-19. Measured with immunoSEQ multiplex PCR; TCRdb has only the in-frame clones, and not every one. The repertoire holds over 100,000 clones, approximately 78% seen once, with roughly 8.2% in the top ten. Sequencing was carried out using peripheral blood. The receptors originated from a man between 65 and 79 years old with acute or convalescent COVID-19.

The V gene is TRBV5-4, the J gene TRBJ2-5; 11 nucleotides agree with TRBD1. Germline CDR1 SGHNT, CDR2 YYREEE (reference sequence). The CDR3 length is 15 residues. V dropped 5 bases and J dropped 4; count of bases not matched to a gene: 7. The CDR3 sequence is CASRRGQGAGETQYF. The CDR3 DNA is TGTGCCAGCAGACGCGGACAGGGGGCGGGAGAGACCCAGTACTTC.

Here the CDR3 reads CSTGASNEQFF. CDR3 DNA: TGCAGCACGGGGGCTTCTAATGAGCAGTTCTTC. The chain links TRBV29-1 to TRBJ2-1; either TRBD1 or TRBD2 may supply D (6 bases each). The CDR3 is 11 residues long. V gave up 8 bases and J gave up 7 bases, with 12 bases separating them. The germline CDR1 and CDR2 sequences are SQVTM and ANQGSEA.

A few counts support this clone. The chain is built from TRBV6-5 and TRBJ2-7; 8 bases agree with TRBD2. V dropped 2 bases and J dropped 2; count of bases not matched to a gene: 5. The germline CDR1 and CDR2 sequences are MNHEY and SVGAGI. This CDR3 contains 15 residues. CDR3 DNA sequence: TGTGCCAGCAGTTACGGGTCGGGGGGGCCCTACGAGCAGTACTTC. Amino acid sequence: CASSYGSGGPYEQYF.

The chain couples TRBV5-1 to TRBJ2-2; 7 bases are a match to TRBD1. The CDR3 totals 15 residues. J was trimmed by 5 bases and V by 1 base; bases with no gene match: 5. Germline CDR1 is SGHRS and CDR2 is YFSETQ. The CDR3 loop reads CASSLPGQRTGELFF. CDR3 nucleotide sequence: TGCGCCAGCAGCTTGCCGGGACAGAGGACCGGGGAGCTGTTTTTT.

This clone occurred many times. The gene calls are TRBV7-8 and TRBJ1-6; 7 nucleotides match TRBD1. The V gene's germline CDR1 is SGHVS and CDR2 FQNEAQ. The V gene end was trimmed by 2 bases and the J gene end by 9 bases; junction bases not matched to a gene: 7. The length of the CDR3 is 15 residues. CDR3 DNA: TGTGCCAGCAGCTTAAAAGGGGGCGCGACTTCACCCCTCCACTTT. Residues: CASSLKGGATSPLHF.

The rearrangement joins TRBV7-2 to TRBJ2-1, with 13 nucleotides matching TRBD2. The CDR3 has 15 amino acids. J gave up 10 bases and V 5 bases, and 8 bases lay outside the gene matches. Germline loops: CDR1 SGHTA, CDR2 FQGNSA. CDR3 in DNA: TGTGCCAGCAGCCCGAGCGGGACTAGCGGGAAGGAGCAGTTCTTC. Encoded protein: CASSPSGTSGKEQFF.

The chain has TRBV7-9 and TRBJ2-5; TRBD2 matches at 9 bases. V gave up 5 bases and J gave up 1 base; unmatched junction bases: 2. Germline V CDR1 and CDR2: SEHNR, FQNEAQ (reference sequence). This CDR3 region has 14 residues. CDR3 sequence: CASSRSGGQETQYF. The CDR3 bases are TGTGCCAGCAGCCGTAGCGGGGGCCAAGAGACCCAGTACTTC.

CDR3 sequence reads: CASSIAGPDTQYF. In DNA, the CDR3 is TGCGCCAGCAGCATAGCGGGCCCCGATACGCAGTATTTT. J is TRBJ2-3 and V is TRBV5-1; TRBD2 matches 7 bases. CDR1 is SGHRS, CDR2 YFSETQ, per germline. The trim removed 4 bases at V and 6 bases at J, leaving 5 bases unmatched. The length of the CDR3 is 13 residues.

CDR3 nucleotides: TGTGCCAGCTCACAGTGGAGGGGGGGCGAAATGAACACTGAAGCTTTCTTT. This encodes CASSQWRGGEMNTEAFF. The chain is built from TRBV18 and TRBJ1-1; TRBD1 might be the D (6 bases). V dropped 4 bases and J dropped 0 bases, with 18 bases sitting between them. This CDR3 contains 17 residues. In germline, CDR1 is KGHSH, CDR2 LQKENI.

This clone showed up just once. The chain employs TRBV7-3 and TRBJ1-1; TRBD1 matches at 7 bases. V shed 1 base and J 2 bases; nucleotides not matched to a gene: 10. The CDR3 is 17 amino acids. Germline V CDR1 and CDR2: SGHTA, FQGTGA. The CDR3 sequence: CASSLMTPGGVNTEAFF. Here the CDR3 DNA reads TGTGCCAGCAGCTTAATGACTCCAGGGGGTGTTAACACTGAAGCTTTCTTT.

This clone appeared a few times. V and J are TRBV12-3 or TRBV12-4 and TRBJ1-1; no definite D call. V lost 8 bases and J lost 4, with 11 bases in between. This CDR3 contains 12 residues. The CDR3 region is CASRPAGTEAFF. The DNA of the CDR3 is TGTGCCAGCCGACCTGCAGGCACTGAAGCTTTCTTT.

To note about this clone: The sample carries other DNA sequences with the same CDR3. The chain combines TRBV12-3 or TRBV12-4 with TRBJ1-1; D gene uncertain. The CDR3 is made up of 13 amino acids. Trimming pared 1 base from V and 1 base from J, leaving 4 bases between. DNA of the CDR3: TGTGCCAGCAGTTTAGGAGGGAACACTGAAGCTTTCTTT. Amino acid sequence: CASSLGGNTEAFF.

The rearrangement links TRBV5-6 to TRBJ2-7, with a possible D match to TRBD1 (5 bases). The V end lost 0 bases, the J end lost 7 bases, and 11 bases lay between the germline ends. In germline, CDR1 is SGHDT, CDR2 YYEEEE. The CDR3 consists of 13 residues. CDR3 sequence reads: CASSLVGHREQYF. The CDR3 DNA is TGTGCCAGCAGCTTGGTGGGGCACAGGGAGCAGTACTTC.

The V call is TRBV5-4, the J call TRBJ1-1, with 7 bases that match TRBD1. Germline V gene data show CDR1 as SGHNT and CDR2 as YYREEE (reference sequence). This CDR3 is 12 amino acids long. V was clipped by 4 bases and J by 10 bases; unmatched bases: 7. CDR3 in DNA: TGTGCCAGCAGCGAGGGGGCGGAAAGAGCTTTCTTT. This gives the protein CASSEGAERAFF.

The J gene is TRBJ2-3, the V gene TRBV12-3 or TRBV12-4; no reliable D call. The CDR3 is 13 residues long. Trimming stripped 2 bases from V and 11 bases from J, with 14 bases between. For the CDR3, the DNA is TGTGCCAGCAGTTTAAACAAGTCCCCTTGGCAGTATTTT. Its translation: CASSLNKSPWQYF.

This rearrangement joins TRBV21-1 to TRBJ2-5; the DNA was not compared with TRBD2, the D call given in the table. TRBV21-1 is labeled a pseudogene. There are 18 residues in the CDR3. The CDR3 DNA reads TGTGCCAGCAGCAACCCGGGACTAGCGGGAGGATCCCTAGAGACCCAGTACTTC. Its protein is CASSNPGLAGGSLETQYF.

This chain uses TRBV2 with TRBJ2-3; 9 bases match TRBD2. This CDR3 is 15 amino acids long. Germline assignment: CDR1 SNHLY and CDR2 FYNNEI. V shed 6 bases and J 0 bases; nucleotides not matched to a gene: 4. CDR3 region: CASSLAGLSTDTQYF. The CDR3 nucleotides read TGTGCCAGCAGCCTAGCGGGACTTAGCACAGATACGCAGTATTTT.

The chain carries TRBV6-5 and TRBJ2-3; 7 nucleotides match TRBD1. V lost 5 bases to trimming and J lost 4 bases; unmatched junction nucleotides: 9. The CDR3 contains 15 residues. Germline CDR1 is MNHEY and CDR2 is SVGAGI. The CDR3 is CASSNDRERADTQYF. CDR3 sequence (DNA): TGTGCCAGCAGTAACGACAGGGAGAGGGCAGATACGCAGTATTTT.

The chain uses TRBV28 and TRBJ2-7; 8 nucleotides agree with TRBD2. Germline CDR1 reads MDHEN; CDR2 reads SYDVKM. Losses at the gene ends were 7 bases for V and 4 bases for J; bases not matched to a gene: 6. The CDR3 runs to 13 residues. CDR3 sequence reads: CASITGGVYEQYF. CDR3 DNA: TGTGCCAGCATCACGGGGGGGGTTTACGAGCAGTACTTC.

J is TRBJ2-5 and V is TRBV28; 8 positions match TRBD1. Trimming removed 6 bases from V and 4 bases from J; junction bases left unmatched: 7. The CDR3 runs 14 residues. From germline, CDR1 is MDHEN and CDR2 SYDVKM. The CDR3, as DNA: TGTGCCAGCAGCTCGACAGGGGCAGGAGAGACCCAGTACTTC. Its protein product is CASSSTGAGETQYF.

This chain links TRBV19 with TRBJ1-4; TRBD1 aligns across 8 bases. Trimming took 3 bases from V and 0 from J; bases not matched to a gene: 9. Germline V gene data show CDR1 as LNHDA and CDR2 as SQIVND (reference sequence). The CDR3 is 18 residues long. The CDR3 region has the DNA TGTGCCAGTAGTATCGCAAGGACAGGGACCGCAACTAATGAAAAACTGTTTTTT. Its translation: CASSIARTGTATNEKLFF.